This is a list of T cell receptor beta chains from one sample in a study of T cell clonotyping in hematopoietic cell transplantation. Clones were sequenced by immunoSEQ multiplex PCR, and TCRdb holds only the in-frame ones, with some missing. The repertoire has around 45,000 clones, around 83% of them found once; the top ten carry 5% to 6.5%. The source was peripheral blood mononuclear cells, collected before stem cell transplant. These receptors were collected from a man aged 60 to 69 with myelodysplastic syndrome. Some clones in this sample may be carry-over from other donors' samples. CDR3s include the opening cysteine and the closing phenylalanine or tryptophan. A D gene is named only where the DNA matches it firmly. A row's size may be missing; if present it is once, few, many or a size class.

j_call,d_call,cdr3_length,v_call,clone_size,cdr3_nt,cdr3_aa
TRBJ2-3,.,13,TRBV30,.,TGTGCCTGGAGTGTATCCCGACCCGATACGCAGTATTTT,CAWSVSRPDTQYF
TRBJ1-1,.,14,TRBV19,.,TGTGCCAGTAGTATATGGGGGCGCGGCACTGAAGCTTTCTTT,CASSIWGRGTEAFF
TRBJ2-7,.,14,TRBV15,.,TGTGCCACCAGCAGAGAAGAGGGAGCCTACGAGCAGTACTTC,CATSREEGAYEQYF
TRBJ1-2,.,13,TRBV25-1,.,TGTGCCAGCAGTGCCATGGGGCCTTGGGGCTACACCTTC,CASSAMGPWGYTF
TRBJ2-3,.,15,TRBV9,.,TGTGCCAGCAGCGTAGGAGGGACCGCGCAAGATACGCAGTATTTT,CASSVGGTAQDTQYF
TRBJ1-2,.,15,TRBV4-2,.,TGTGCCAGCAGCCAAGAAGTGCGAGGGAACTATGGCTACACCTTC,CASSQEVRGNYGYTF
TRBJ2-3,TRBD2,15,TRBV30,.,TGTGCCTGGAGTGTACAGCTAGCGGGCACAGATACGCAGTATTTT,CAWSVQLAGTDTQYF
TRBJ2-5,.,14,TRBV2,.,TGTGCCAGCAGTGTGAACAGGGATTCGGAGACCCAGTACTTC,CASSVNRDSETQYF
TRBJ1-2,TRBD1,11,TRBV20-1,.,TGCAGTGCCGGGACAGGGAATGGCTACACCTTC,CSAGTGNGYTF
TRBJ2-7,.,17,TRBV27,.,TGTGCCAGCAGTTTTTTTTGGAATTGGGGCGAGGAGAACGAGCAGTACTTC,CASSFFWNWGEENEQYF
TRBJ1-2,TRBD1,15,TRBV27,.,TGTGCCAGCAGGGGCAGAGGACAGGGAAAGGGGGGCTACACCTTC,CASRGRGQGKGGYTF
TRBJ2-7,.,15,TRBV6-6,.,TGTGCCAGCAGTTATGAATTGGCAGGGGCCTACGAGCAGTACTTC,CASSYELAGAYEQYF
TRBJ1-5,.,15,TRBV19,.,TGTGCCAGTAGTAGCCCCGACAGGATTATCCAGCCCCAGCATTTT,CASSSPDRIIQPQHF
TRBJ1-6,.,14,TRBV5-1,.,TGCGCCAGCAGCTTGGAAGGGGCGGGTTCACCCCTCCACTTT,CASSLEGAGSPLHF
TRBJ1-2,.,15,TRBV7-9,.,TGTGCCAGCAGCCCCTCCGGGACCGCCCCTTATGGCTACACCTTC,CASSPSGTAPYGYTF
TRBJ1-1,.,13,TRBV5-5,.,TGTGCCAGCAGACAGGTCGGGAACACTGAAGCTTTCTTT,CASRQVGNTEAFF
TRBJ2-2,.,14,TRBV11-2,.,TGTGCCAGCAGCTTATTTTTTGGGTCCGGGGAGCTGTTTTTT,CASSLFFGSGELFF
TRBJ1-6,.,14,TRBV5-1,.,TGCGCCAGCAGTCACGGGACATCAGGTTCACCCCTCCACTTT,CASSHGTSGSPLHF
TRBJ2-2,TRBD2,15,TRBV5-8,.,TGTGCCAGCAGCGATTATAGCGGGGACACCGGGGAGCTGTTTTTT,CASSDYSGDTGELFF
TRBJ1-3,.,13,TRBV29-1,.,TGCAGCGTTGGATGGGGATCTGGAAACACCATATATTTT,CSVGWGSGNTIYF
TRBJ2-5,.,14,TRBV4-1,few,TGCGCCAGCAGCCAAGGGGGTGTACAAGAGACCCAGTACTTC,CASSQGGVQETQYF
TRBJ2-2,.,14,TRBV7-2,few,TGTGCCAGCAGCTTCAAAGCTTCAGCGGGGGAGCTGTTTTTT,CASSFKASAGELFF
TRBJ2-5,TRBD1,14,TRBV7-2,.,TGTGCCAGCAGCTTAAAGGGGGCGCAAGAGACCCAGTACTTC,CASSLKGAQETQYF
TRBJ2-3,.,14,TRBV7-2,.,TGTGCCAGCAGCTCCCGGCATTTCACAGATACGCAGTATTTT,CASSSRHFTDTQYF
TRBJ2-3,.,15,TRBV5-6,once,TGTGCCAGCACCAGGGGGGCAGGCCTCACAGATACGCAGTATTTT,CASTRGAGLTDTQYF
TRBJ2-5,.,14,TRBV5-6,once,TGTGCCAGCAGCTTTGGAGCGGCCCAAGAGACCCAGTACTTC,CASSFGAAQETQYF
TRBJ1-4,.,16,TRBV11-2,.,TGTGCCAGCAGCTTAACCAGGGGCTCAACTAATGAAAAACTGTTTTTT,CASSLTRGSTNEKLFF
TRBJ1-1,.,13,TRBV14,.,TGTGCCAGCAGCCAAGATCAACACACTGAAGCTTTCTTT,CASSQDQHTEAFF
TRBJ2-6,.,15,TRBV4-3,.,TGCGCCAGCAGCCAAGACAGAACTGGGGCCAACGTCCTGACTTTC,CASSQDRTGANVLTF
TRBJ1-4,.,13,TRBV25-1,.,TGTGCCAGCATGGAACAGGCTAATGAAAAACTGTTTTTT,CASMEQANEKLFF
TRBJ2-7,TRBD1,15,TRBV28,.,TGTGCCAGCACCCTTCCCGGGACAGCCTCCTACGAGCAGTACTTC,CASTLPGTASYEQYF
TRBJ2-7,.,15,TRBV9,.,TGTGCCAGCAGCGAGTACAGGGACATTTCCGACGAGCAGTACTTC,CASSEYRDISDEQYF
TRBJ2-7,.,11,TRBV6-6,.,TGTGCCAGCAGTTACGGTGGGGAGCAGTACTTC,CASSYGGEQYF
TRBJ2-6,TRBD1,15,TRBV7-6,.,TGTGCCAGCAGCCCGGGACAGTCTGGGGCCAACGTCCTGACTTTC,CASSPGQSGANVLTF
TRBJ1-6,.,16,TRBV27,.,TGTGCCAGCAGCCCGGTGGGGGGTGGGTATAATTCACCCCTCCACTTT,CASSPVGGGYNSPLHF
TRBJ2-7,.,13,TRBV28,.,TGTGCCAGCACCAAAACAGGGCGTTACGAGCAGTACTTC,CASTKTGRYEQYF
TRBJ1-1,.,14,TRBV5-1,.,TGCGCCAGCAGCGTAGTGGGCTTGAACACTGAAGCTTTCTTT,CASSVVGLNTEAFF
TRBJ2-7,.,12,TRBV5-8,.,TGTGCCAGCAGCAGGACCCGGAGGGAGCAGTACTTC,CASSRTRREQYF
TRBJ1-1,.,11,TRBV20-1,.,TGCAGTGCTGGCCGGAACACTGAAGCTTTCTTT,CSAGRNTEAFF
TRBJ1-1,TRBD1,14,TRBV6-5,.,TGTGCCAGCAGTAGGGGACAGGCGAACACTGAAGCTTTCTTT,CASSRGQANTEAFF
TRBJ2-1,.,11,TRBV2,.,TGTGCCAGCAGTGAACGGTTTGAGCAGTTCTTC,CASSERFEQFF
TRBJ1-3,TRBD1,13,TRBV7-2,.,TGTGCCAGCAGCCGAGGGGGCGGAAACACCATATATTTT,CASSRGGGNTIYF
TRBJ2-5,.,12,TRBV28,.,TGTGCCAGCAGTGTCTCGGTTGAGACCCAGTACTTC,CASSVSVETQYF
TRBJ2-7,.,16,TRBV10-3,.,TGTGCCATCAGTGATGGGGGCACGCTAGCCACCTACGAGCAGTACTTC,CAISDGGTLATYEQYF
TRBJ1-1,.,15,TRBV6-5,once,TGTGCCAGCAGTTACCCCCGCGATCAGGGAACGGTAGCTTTCTTT,CASSYPRDQGTVAFF
TRBJ2-6,.,16,TRBV30,.,TGTGCCTGGAGTGTCCCAGGGATATCTGGGGCCAACGTCCTGACTTTC,CAWSVPGISGANVLTF
TRBJ1-4,TRBD1,15,TRBV5-1,.,TGCGCCAGCAGCTCGGGACAGGGGGCAAGAGAAAAACTGTTTTTT,CASSSGQGAREKLFF
TRBJ2-3,.,13,TRBV4-2,once,TGTGCCAGCAGCCAAGAGTGGGGCCGTGAGCAGTATTTT,CASSQEWGREQYF
TRBJ2-7,.,12,TRBV5-1,.,TGCGCCAGCAGCTCCAACGCCTACGAGCAGTACTTC,CASSSNAYEQYF
TRBJ1-4,.,16,TRBV28,.,TGTGCCAGCAGGCCAATGGACAGAACAACTAATGAAAAACTGTTTTTT,CASRPMDRTTNEKLFF
TRBJ2-1,.,15,TRBV4-1,.,TGCGCCAGCAGCCAGGCGGGACGGTTAAAAAATGAGCAGTTCTTC,CASSQAGRLKNEQFF